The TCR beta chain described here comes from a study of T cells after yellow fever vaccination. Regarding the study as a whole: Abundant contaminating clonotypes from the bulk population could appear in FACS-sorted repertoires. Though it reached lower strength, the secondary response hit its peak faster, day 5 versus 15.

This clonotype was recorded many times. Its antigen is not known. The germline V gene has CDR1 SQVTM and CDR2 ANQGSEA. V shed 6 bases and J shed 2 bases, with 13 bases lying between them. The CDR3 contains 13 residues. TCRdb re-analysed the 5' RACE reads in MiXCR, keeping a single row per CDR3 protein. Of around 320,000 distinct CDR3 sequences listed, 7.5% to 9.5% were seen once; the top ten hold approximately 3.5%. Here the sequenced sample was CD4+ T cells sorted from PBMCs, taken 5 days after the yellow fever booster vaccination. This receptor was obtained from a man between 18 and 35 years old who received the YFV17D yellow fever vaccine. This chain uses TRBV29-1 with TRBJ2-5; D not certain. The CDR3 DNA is TGCAGCGTGAGCAGGACGGATCAAGAGACCCAGTACTTC. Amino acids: CSVSRTDQETQYF.